This TCR beta chain was identified during a study of Ad26.COV2.S vaccination and SARS-CoV-2 variants. Looking at the study overall: Donor participated within the Ad26.COV2.S arm of the COV1001 trial. Recipients of Ad26.COV2.S got it intramuscularly, once or twice 56 days apart.

Germline CDR1 is SGHVS and CDR2 is FQNEAQ. The CDR3 runs 13 residues. The germline V and J ends were trimmed by 2 bases and 3 bases, with 7 bases remaining between them. For this clone: What it recognizes is unknown.

Clones were read by immunoSEQ multiplex PCR, and TCRdb kept only the in-frame ones, dropping some. The repertoire holds roughly 380,000 clones, roughly 91% seen once, with roughly 3.1% in the top ten. Specified treatment: roughly 18 received Ad26.COV2.S at low or high dose, single or two shots; 5 received placebo; per-sample allocation not given. The samples date from day 63 after the first vaccine or placebo injection. Study-wide results and caveats: Those who received vaccine or placebo ended up with similar non-spike TCR breadth.

This sample comprised peripheral blood, obtained in a trial of Ad26.COV2.S vaccine versus placebo. The receptor was isolated from a person aged 18-65 years who received the Ad26.COV2.S COVID-19 vaccine or a placebo. The rearrangement uses TRBV7-8 and TRBJ1-2; D not resolved. In DNA form, the CDR3 reads TGTGCCAGCAGCTTACAATCTGACTATGGCTACACCTTC. This translates into CASSLQSDYGYTF.